Listed here is a single T cell receptor (beta chain). Profiling relied on immunoSEQ multiplex PCR, and the TCRdb table lists in-frame clones only, not all of them. This sample has approximately 30,000 clones; 75% to 85% occur once, and the top ten carry 0.9% to 1.2%. The sample belongs to a study of T cells in narcolepsy. Per germline, CDR1 SGHNT and CDR2 YENEEA. Trimming took 5 bases from V and 1 from J; bases not matched to a gene: 11. The CDR3 totals 17 residues. The chain links TRBV11-3 to TRBJ1-5; 7 nucleotides line up with TRBD1. The clonotype originates from a human donor with narcolepsy. Sequencing was done on a sample of CD45RA- memory CD4+ T cells from PBMCs. The CDR3 nucleotides read TGTGCCAGCAGCGCCACACAGGGGACATGGAGCAATCAGCCCCAGCATTTT. Residues: CASSATQGTWSNQPQHF.